The TCR beta chain described here comes from a study of blood T cell repertoires in COVID-19. Background on the study: From the United States, Italy and Spain came samples of acute and convalescent COVID-19. The analysed material was cDNA or gDNA that came from T cells, B-cell-depleted T cells, or PBMCs.

Original processing notes: Amplification from reference gene primers served as the basis for estimated nucleated cell counts. Sequenced by immunoSEQ multiplex PCR; TCRdb stores in-frame clones only, minus some. V and J calls and clone size are copied from that table; D and trimming were computed from the DNA. The repertoire holds about 170,000 clones, with around nine tenths as singletons. The table lists this clone with a few counts. Germline V gene sequence: CDR1 MNHEY, CDR2 SMNVEV (reference sequence). The length of the CDR3 is 13 residues. V was pared by 6 bases and J by 3 bases, with 12 bases between.

The rearrangement joins TRBV27 to TRBJ2-7, with D possibly TRBD1 on 6 matching bases. Sequenced material: peripheral blood. The sequence came from a man in his fifties or sixties who had recovered from COVID-19. In DNA form, the CDR3 reads TGTGCCAGCAGCAGACAGGACCTCTACGAGCAGTACTTC. It translates to CASSRQDLYEQYF.